This T cell receptor (beta chain) was recovered during a study of blood T cells in healthy people across ages. Study-level points and caveats: Diversity figures derived from one million T cells were judged to underestimate the true value.

This clonotype showed up just a few times. Its target is unknown. With 0 bases removed from V and 3 bases from J, the gap between germline ends came to 12 bases. This CDR3 spans 15 amino acids. Germline-derived CDR1 and CDR2 are MGHDK and SYGVNS. Primers used in a second PCR of roughly 7 to 12 cycles were a sample-barcoded 5' primer and a J-beta primer mix. Through a template-switch adaptor with 12 random nucleotides, each cDNA molecule received a tag. TCRdb re-derived calls from the 5' RACE reads in MiXCR, one entry per CDR3 protein. This sample has over 1,300,000 distinct CDR3 sequences, with approximately 59% found just once. Extracted total RNA amounted to at least 6 micrograms for each sample.

The J gene is TRBJ2-7, the V gene TRBV25-1; D is possibly TRBD1 (6 bases). Sequences were obtained from blood. The clonotype comes from a man in his late teens or twenties in good health. This chain's CDR3 is CASSEYGVGGYEQYF. DNA for the CDR3: TGTGCCAGCAGTGAATATGGGGTAGGGGGCTACGAGCAGTACTTC.